Listed below are T cell receptor beta chains from one sample, sequenced in a study of T cells in localized non-small cell lung cancer. Some clones are missing from TCRdb's copy, which holds only in-frame ones; the method was immunoSEQ multiplex PCR. The table records 40,000 to 50,000 clones, roughly nine tenths of them present only once. The sequencing here drew on peripheral blood, taken before any cancer treatment. The receptors stem from a woman between 18 and 50 years old with stage III lung adenocarcinoma. The CDR3 runs from the conserved cysteine through the conserved F or W. The order of the fields is D gene, J gene, clone size, V gene, CDR3 protein, CDR3 DNA. D genes are given only for firm matches. Expanded clones get a size class; other rows say once, few or many, or leave the size out.

d_call: TRBD1
j_call: TRBJ2-3
clone_size: -
v_call: TRBV2
cdr3_aa: CASSGDRGGDTQYF
cdr3_nt: TGTGCCAGCAGTGGGGACAGGGGAGGGGATACGCAGTATTTT

d_call: TRBD1
j_call: TRBJ2-1
clone_size: -
v_call: TRBV5-5
cdr3_aa: CASSSGTGGSNEQFF
cdr3_nt: TGTGCCAGCAGCTCCGGGACAGGGGGTAGTAATGAGCAGTTCTTC

d_call: TRBD1
j_call: TRBJ1-2
clone_size: -
v_call: TRBV23-1
cdr3_aa: CASSLPGGGTESLNYGYTF
cdr3_nt: TGCGCCAGCAGTCTCCCGGGAGGGGGCACAGAATCTCTTAACTATGGCTACACCTTC

d_call: TRBD1
j_call: TRBJ1-5
clone_size: -
v_call: TRBV19
cdr3_aa: CASRSTGTGTGQPQHF
cdr3_nt: TGTGCCAGTAGATCAACCGGGACAGGGACGGGACAGCCCCAGCATTTT

d_call: -
j_call: TRBJ2-5
clone_size: -
v_call: TRBV7-8
cdr3_aa: CASSLEARAETQYF
cdr3_nt: TGTGCCAGCAGCTTAGAGGCTAGGGCAGAGACCCAGTACTTC

d_call: -
j_call: TRBJ1-1
clone_size: -
v_call: TRBV6-5
cdr3_aa: CASRSGTVEAFF
cdr3_nt: TGTGCCAGCAGGTCCGGGACGGTCGAAGCTTTCTTT

d_call: TRBD1
j_call: TRBJ1-6
clone_size: -
v_call: TRBV30
cdr3_aa: CAWSDDRVSPLHF
cdr3_nt: TGTGCCTGGAGCGACGACAGGGTTTCACCCCTCCACTTT

d_call: -
j_call: TRBJ2-6
clone_size: -
v_call: TRBV28
cdr3_aa: CASTSPRSGANVLTF
cdr3_nt: TGTGCCAGCACCTCCCCACGATCTGGGGCCAACGTCCTGACTTTC

d_call: TRBD1
j_call: TRBJ1-1
clone_size: -
v_call: TRBV7-2
cdr3_aa: CASSYGRGAEAFF
cdr3_nt: TGTGCCAGCAGCTACGGCAGGGGGGCTGAAGCTTTCTTT

d_call: TRBD1
j_call: TRBJ2-7
clone_size: -
v_call: TRBV5-1
cdr3_aa: CASSLDRGPYEQYF
cdr3_nt: TGCGCCAGCAGCTTGGACAGGGGACCCTACGAGCAGTACTTC

d_call: TRBD1
j_call: TRBJ2-3
clone_size: once
v_call: TRBV11-2
cdr3_aa: CASSLLGTENTDTQYF
cdr3_nt: TGTGCCAGCAGCTTATTAGGGACAGAGAACACAGATACGCAGTATTTT

d_call: -
j_call: TRBJ2-1
clone_size: -
v_call: TRBV4-1
cdr3_aa: CASSQVSVDHNEQFF
cdr3_nt: TGCGCCAGCAGCCAAGTCTCGGTAGACCACAATGAGCAGTTCTTC

d_call: -
j_call: TRBJ2-3
clone_size: -
v_call: TRBV2
cdr3_aa: CASSLTRGGNTDTQYF
cdr3_nt: TGTGCCAGCAGCCTAACCAGGGGGGGAAACACAGATACGCAGTATTTT

d_call: TRBD1
j_call: TRBJ1-1
clone_size: -
v_call: TRBV30
cdr3_aa: CAWSEGQGVTEAFF
cdr3_nt: TGTGCCTGGAGTGAAGGACAGGGGGTAACTGAAGCTTTCTTT

d_call: -
j_call: TRBJ1-1
clone_size: few
v_call: TRBV27
cdr3_aa: CASRQGMNTEAFF
cdr3_nt: TGTGCCAGCCGTCAGGGGATGAACACTGAAGCTTTCTTT

d_call: TRBD1
j_call: TRBJ1-6
clone_size: -
v_call: TRBV15
cdr3_aa: CATSRDRDNSPLHF
cdr3_nt: TGTGCCACCAGCAGGGACAGGGATAATTCACCCCTCCACTTT

d_call: -
j_call: TRBJ2-7
clone_size: once
v_call: TRBV2
cdr3_aa: CASKFDSLYEQYF
cdr3_nt: TGTGCCAGCAAATTCGACAGCCTCTACGAGCAGTACTTC

d_call: -
j_call: TRBJ2-5
clone_size: -
v_call: TRBV6-1
cdr3_aa: CASSLNRDLQETQYF
cdr3_nt: TGTGCCAGCAGCCTTAACAGGGACCTCCAAGAGACCCAGTACTTC

d_call: TRBD1
j_call: TRBJ1-5
clone_size: -
v_call: TRBV2
cdr3_aa: CASSDGTGVQPQHF
cdr3_nt: TGTGCCAGCAGTGATGGGACAGGGGTTCAGCCCCAGCATTTT

d_call: -
j_call: TRBJ2-7
clone_size: once
v_call: TRBV6-6
cdr3_aa: CASGDWQESHEQYF
cdr3_nt: TGTGCCAGTGGGGACTGGCAGGAGTCCCACGAGCAGTACTTC

d_call: -
j_call: TRBJ2-5
clone_size: once
v_call: TRBV7-9
cdr3_aa: CASILGGRDGETQYF
cdr3_nt: TGTGCCAGCATCCTGGGGGGCAGGGATGGAGAGACCCAGTACTTC

d_call: TRBD1
j_call: TRBJ1-1
clone_size: -
v_call: TRBV5-5
cdr3_aa: CASSLGTGVYTEAFF
cdr3_nt: TGTGCCAGCAGCTTGGGGACAGGGGTGTACACTGAAGCTTTCTTT

d_call: -
j_call: TRBJ2-1
clone_size: -
v_call: TRBV2
cdr3_aa: CASSAQGPISDEQFF
cdr3_nt: TGTGCCAGCAGTGCGCAGGGTCCCATATCTGATGAGCAGTTCTTC

d_call: -
j_call: TRBJ2-1
clone_size: -
v_call: TRBV5-6
cdr3_aa: CASSLLSRPLLDEQFF
cdr3_nt: TGTGCCAGCAGCTTGCTCTCCAGGCCCCTCTTGGATGAGCAGTTCTTC

d_call: TRBD2
j_call: TRBJ2-4
clone_size: -
v_call: TRBV7-9
cdr3_aa: CASSLRAGGIQYF
cdr3_nt: TGTGCCAGCAGCCTCAGGGCGGGGGGCATTCAGTACTTC

d_call: -
j_call: TRBJ1-5
clone_size: -
v_call: TRBV6-1
cdr3_aa: CASTQEPNQPQHF
cdr3_nt: TGTGCCAGCACACAGGAGCCCAATCAGCCCCAGCATTTT

d_call: TRBD1
j_call: TRBJ1-3
clone_size: -
v_call: TRBV9
cdr3_aa: CASSATGGGIHF
cdr3_nt: TGTGCCAGCAGCGCAACAGGGGGCGGTATACATTTT

d_call: -
j_call: TRBJ2-3
clone_size: -
v_call: TRBV7-2
cdr3_aa: CASSLGVTDTQYF
cdr3_nt: TGTGCCAGCAGCTTAGGGGTCACAGATACGCAGTATTTT

d_call: -
j_call: TRBJ1-5
clone_size: -
v_call: TRBV7-8
cdr3_aa: CASSLVQPQHF
cdr3_nt: TGTGCCAGCAGCTTAGTTCAGCCCCAGCATTTT

d_call: TRBD2
j_call: TRBJ2-7
clone_size: -
v_call: TRBV6-5
cdr3_aa: CASSLTSPGEQYF
cdr3_nt: TGTGCCAGCAGTTTGACTAGCCCGGGCGAGCAGTACTTC

d_call: -
j_call: TRBJ1-5
clone_size: -
v_call: TRBV19
cdr3_aa: CASSIVGNSNQPQHF
cdr3_nt: TGTGCCAGTAGTATAGTGGGAAATAGCAATCAGCCCCAGCATTTT

d_call: TRBD1
j_call: TRBJ2-7
clone_size: -
v_call: TRBV5-1
cdr3_aa: CASSLAPGQGAREQYF
cdr3_nt: TGCGCCAGCAGCTTGGCCCCTGGACAGGGGGCACGCGAGCAGTACTTC

d_call: -
j_call: TRBJ1-1
clone_size: -
v_call: TRBV5-6
cdr3_aa: CASSHGAGMNTEAFF
cdr3_nt: TGTGCCAGCAGCCACGGGGCCGGGATGAACACTGAAGCTTTCTTT

d_call: -
j_call: TRBJ1-5
clone_size: few
v_call: TRBV2
cdr3_aa: CASSSRENNQPQHF
cdr3_nt: TGTGCCAGCTCCAGCAGGGAGAACAATCAGCCCCAGCATTTT

d_call: TRBD1
j_call: TRBJ1-5
clone_size: few
v_call: TRBV19
cdr3_aa: CASSVTGASNQPQHF
cdr3_nt: TGTGCCAGTAGTGTCACAGGGGCGAGCAATCAGCCCCAGCATTTT

d_call: TRBD2
j_call: TRBJ2-1
clone_size: -
v_call: TRBV7-3
cdr3_aa: CASSLSRTSGGDNEQFF
cdr3_nt: TGTGCCAGCAGCTTAAGCCGGACTAGCGGGGGGGACAATGAGCAGTTCTTC

d_call: -
j_call: TRBJ1-4
clone_size: once
v_call: TRBV19
cdr3_aa: CASADGTTNEKLFF
cdr3_nt: TGTGCCAGCGCCGACGGTACAACTAATGAAAAACTGTTTTTT

d_call: -
j_call: TRBJ1-5
clone_size: -
v_call: TRBV21-1
cdr3_aa: CASTKEGACNQPQHF
cdr3_nt: TGTGCCAGCACCAAAGAGGGGGCCTGCAATCAGCCCCAGCATTTT

d_call: TRBD2
j_call: TRBJ2-1
clone_size: -
v_call: TRBV4-2
cdr3_aa: CASSQGIPRGGYGDEQFF
cdr3_nt: TGTGCCAGCAGCCAAGGTATTCCCCGCGGGGGTTACGGTGATGAGCAGTTCTTC

d_call: TRBD2
j_call: TRBJ2-1
clone_size: -
v_call: TRBV7-7
cdr3_aa: CASSLGTSDYNEQFF
cdr3_nt: TGTGCCAGCAGCTTAGGGACTAGCGATTACAATGAGCAGTTCTTC

d_call: TRBD2
j_call: TRBJ2-1
clone_size: -
v_call: TRBV7-9
cdr3_aa: CASSLPGTSGKEQFF
cdr3_nt: TGTGCCAGCAGCCTACCCGGTACTAGCGGTAAAGAGCAGTTCTTC

d_call: -
j_call: TRBJ2-1
clone_size: -
v_call: TRBV15
cdr3_aa: CATSPTIGSYNEQFF
cdr3_nt: TGTGCCACCTCCCCCACAATAGGCTCCTACAATGAGCAGTTCTTC

d_call: TRBD1
j_call: TRBJ2-7
clone_size: -
v_call: TRBV29-1
cdr3_aa: CSAVGQVSSYEQYF
cdr3_nt: TGCAGCGCCGTAGGACAGGTGAGCTCCTACGAGCAGTACTTC

d_call: TRBD2
j_call: TRBJ2-3
clone_size: -
v_call: TRBV6-4
cdr3_aa: CASSEAGGEDTQYF
cdr3_nt: TGTGCCAGCAGTGAGGCGGGGGGGGAAGATACGCAGTATTTT

d_call: TRBD1
j_call: TRBJ1-1
clone_size: -
v_call: TRBV2
cdr3_aa: CASSTGVNTEAFF
cdr3_nt: TGTGCCAGCAGTACAGGGGTTAACACTGAAGCTTTCTTT

d_call: -
j_call: TRBJ2-5
clone_size: -
v_call: TRBV21-1
cdr3_aa: CASSKSSFPGTSGGPQETQYF
cdr3_nt: TGTGCCAGCAGCAAATCATCATTCCCGGGGACTAGCGGGGGACCACAAGAGACCCAGTACTTC

d_call: TRBD1
j_call: TRBJ2-1
clone_size: -
v_call: TRBV5-1
cdr3_aa: CASSPGQGTYNEQFF
cdr3_nt: TGCGCCAGCAGTCCGGGACAGGGCACCTACAATGAGCAGTTCTTC

d_call: -
j_call: TRBJ1-1
clone_size: -
v_call: TRBV6-1
cdr3_aa: CASSPTRGSEAFF
cdr3_nt: TGTGCCAGCAGCCCCACGAGGGGCTCTGAAGCTTTCTTT

d_call: -
j_call: TRBJ2-5
clone_size: -
v_call: TRBV18
cdr3_aa: CASSPLDSEGTQYF
cdr3_nt: TGTGCCAGCTCACCACTTGACAGTGAGGGGACCCAGTACTTC

d_call: -
j_call: TRBJ1-5
clone_size: -
v_call: TRBV20-1
cdr3_aa: CSAGAPQPQHF
cdr3_nt: TGCAGTGCCGGAGCGCCTCAGCCCCAGCATTTT

d_call: -
j_call: TRBJ2-7
clone_size: -
v_call: TRBV9
cdr3_aa: CASSPRAGALYEQYF
cdr3_nt: TGTGCCAGCAGCCCCCGGGCAGGGGCCCTCTACGAGCAGTACTTC